The next 25 T cell receptor beta chains were all read from a single sample in a study of blood T cell repertoires in COVID-19. TCRdb's copy holds only in-frame clones and misses some; the assay was immunoSEQ multiplex PCR. The data contain under 300,000 clones, approximately 90% of them singletons. The material sequenced was peripheral blood. Receptors were obtained from a woman aged 40 to 50 who had recovered from COVID-19.

The chain couples TRBV7-9 to TRBJ2-7; TRBD2 agrees at 14 bases. The CDR3 spans 16 residues. Trimming removed 5 bases from V and 4 bases from J; junction bases left unmatched: 7. Per the germline V gene, CDR1 is SEHNR and CDR2 is FQNEAQ (reference sequence). Written as DNA, the CDR3 is TGTGCCAGCAGCCCATGGGGACTAGCGGGAGATTACGAGCAGTACTTC. Amino acids: CASSPWGLAGDYEQYF.

This sequence joins TRBV5-1 and TRBJ1-1; D possibly corresponds to TRBD1 (5 bases). The CDR3 runs to 14 residues. CDR1 is SGHRS and CDR2 is YFSETQ in the germline V gene. Trimming left V 5 bases short and J 1 base short, with 12 bases between. The DNA of the CDR3 is TGCGCCAGCAGTCACGTTACAGGGAACACTGAAGCTTTCTTT. Amino acid sequence: CASSHVTGNTEAFF.

The chain employs TRBV11-2 and TRBJ1-2, with 9 nucleotides matching TRBD1. Looked up from germline, CDR1 is SGHAT and CDR2 is FQNNGV. V dropped 5 bases and J dropped 7; count of bases not matched to a gene: 5. This CDR3 comprises 13 residues. The CDR3 loop reads CASSPRTGAGYTF. The CDR3 DNA sequence: TGTGCCAGCAGCCCACGGACAGGGGCTGGCTACACCTTC.

The chain recombines TRBV9 with TRBJ2-1, with a tentative D call TRBD2 (5 bases). This CDR3 has 14 amino acids. Germline V CDR1 and CDR2: SGDLS, YYNGEE. Trimming removed 0 bases from V and 7 bases from J, with 11 bases in between. The CDR3 nucleotides are TGTGCCAGCAGCGTAGAAGGGAGCAGGAATGAGCAGTTCTTC. It yields the protein CASSVEGSRNEQFF.

The genes are TRBV18 and TRBJ1-6; weak D call: TRBD1 (6 bases). In germline, CDR1 is KGHSH, CDR2 LQKENI. The CDR3 covers 12 residues. The V and J ends lost 4 bases and 11 bases respectively, with 9 bases between them. The CDR3 is CASSRGGPPLHF. Written as DNA, the CDR3 is TGTGCCAGCTCACGCGGGGGGCCACCCCTCCACTTT.

V usage is TRBV7-6 and J usage is TRBJ2-6; TRBD2 is a possible D gene (6 bases). The V end was cut by 6 bases, the J end by 2 bases, with 11 bases between. CDR1 and CDR2 from the germline V gene are SGHVS and FNYEAQ. The CDR3 loop spans 15 amino acids. CDR3 protein: CASRDGGPGANVLTF. In DNA form, the CDR3 reads TGTGCCAGCAGGGACGGGGGACCTGGGGCCAACGTCCTGACTTTC.

This sequence joins TRBV7-2 and TRBJ2-7; TRBD2 matches at 12 bases. Germline trimming cut 4 bases from V and 3 bases from J; bases unmatched to any gene: 1. The CDR3 has 14 amino acids. The germline CDR1 and CDR2 sequences are SGHTA and FQGNSA. The CDR3 protein is CASSSTSGSYEQYF. CDR3 DNA: TGTGCCAGCAGCTCGACTAGCGGGAGCTACGAGCAGTACTTC.

V usage is TRBV3-1 (or the pseudogene TRBV3-2) and J usage is TRBJ2-2, with a tentative D call TRBD2 (6 bases). The V gene's germline CDR1 is LGHDT and CDR2 YNNKEL (reference sequence). The CDR3 has 20 amino acids. Deletions cut 0 bases from V and 3 bases from J, with 23 bases between. Written as DNA, the CDR3 is TGTGCCAGCAGCCAAGAAAGTGCCGAGGAGGGCAGGACGTACACCGGGGAGCTGTTTTTT. It codes for CASSQESAEEGRTYTGELFF.

The rearrangement uses TRBV19 and TRBJ2-1, with TRBD2 identical over 12 bases. The trim removed 8 bases at V and 12 bases at J, leaving 5 bases unmatched. The CDR3 loop spans 12 amino acids. CDR1 and CDR2 (germline): LNHDA, SQIVND (reference sequence). DNA of the CDR3: TGTGCCAGTGGTCCTAGCGGGAGGGTGCAGTTCTTC. Translation gives CASGPSGRVQFF.

This clone is a singleton in its sample. V is TRBV28 and J is TRBJ1-4; D uncertain. The CDR3 covers 14 residues. Trimming pared 6 bases from V and 3 bases from J, leaving 11 bases between. Germline values: CDR1 MDHEN, CDR2 SYDVKM. CDR3 region: CASRAVGSNEKLFF. The DNA for the CDR3 is TGTGCCAGCAGGGCGGTCGGGTCTAATGAAAAACTGTTTTTT.

In nucleotides, the CDR3 is TGTGCCAGTAGTAAGACAGGTCTCAACACCGGGGAGCTGTTTTTT. It specifies CASSKTGLNTGELFF. This chain uses TRBV19 with TRBJ2-2; weak D call: TRBD1 (6 bases). This CDR3 has 15 residues. Trimming shortened V by 4 bases and J by 2 bases, and 11 bases separated the two germline ends. Germline V gene sequence: CDR1 LNHDA, CDR2 SQIVND (reference sequence).

This clone appeared once. At one boundary the junction diverges from the germline segment, which might be a read error. The genes are TRBV6-5 and TRBJ2-1; 8 nucleotides agree with TRBD2. The CDR3 totals 11 residues. Germline CDR1 and CDR2: MNHEY and SVGAGI. CDR3 bases: TGTGCCAGCAGCTCCGGGACTAGAGAGGTCTTC. It codes for CASSSGTREVF.

The sample holds one count of this clone. V usage is TRBV3-1 (or the pseudogene TRBV3-2) and J usage is TRBJ2-5; D gene ambiguous. V was shortened by 1 base and J by 1 base, with 10 bases between the two germline ends. The CDR3 totals 15 residues. Looked up from germline, CDR1 is LGHDT and CDR2 is YNNKEL (reference sequence). The CDR3 region has the DNA TGTGCCAGCAGCCAAGGTCAGGCTTTCCAAGAGACCCAGTACTTC. Its protein product is CASSQGQAFQETQYF.

The chain joins TRBV9 to TRBJ2-1; 11 positions match TRBD2. Germline V gives CDR1 SGDLS, CDR2 YYNGEE. CDR3 length: 16 residues. J lost 9 bases, V lost 4 bases, and 12 bases had no gene match. The CDR3 here is CASSPRGSGGAGEQFF. CDR3 bases: TGTGCCAGCAGCCCTCGTGGTAGCGGGGGGGCGGGTGAGCAGTTCTTC.

This chain links TRBV25-1 with TRBJ2-1, with TRBD2 matching 8 bases. Germline loops: CDR1 MGHDK, CDR2 SYGVNS. This CDR3 spans 16 amino acids. V dropped 4 bases and J dropped 0; count of bases not matched to a gene: 5. The chain's CDR3 is CASSASGGSSYNEQFF. The CDR3 nucleotides read TGTGCCAGCAGTGCTTCGGGAGGGAGCTCCTACAATGAGCAGTTCTTC. The full variable domain, rest sourced from reference TRBV25-1 and TRBJ2-1, is EADIYQTPRYLVIGTGKKITLECSQTMGHDKMYWYQQDPGMELHLIHYSYGVNSTEKGDLSSESTVSRIRTEHFPLTLESARPSHTSQYLCASSASGGSSYNEQFFGPGTRLTVL.

The rearrangement joins TRBV19 to TRBJ2-1; D possibly corresponds to TRBD2 (6 bases). This CDR3 is 13 amino acids long. Germline-derived CDR1 and CDR2 are LNHDA and SQIVND (reference sequence). With 5 bases removed from V and 10 bases from J, the gap between germline ends came to 15 bases. The CDR3 nucleotides read TGTGCCAGTAGTCTACTCCGGGGAGGCGAGCAGTTCTTC. Protein product: CASSLLRGGEQFF.

Written as DNA, the CDR3 is TGTGCCTGGAGTGTCAGTGGAAACACCATATATTTT. Amino acids: CAWSVSGNTIYF. The chain employs TRBV30 and TRBJ1-3; D is undetermined. The CDR3 is made up of 12 amino acids. Germline assignment: CDR1 GTSNPN and CDR2 SVGIG (reference sequence). The V end was cut by 0 bases, the J end by 3 bases, with 3 bases between.

The chain combines TRBV29-1 with TRBJ1-5; 8 bases fit TRBD1. The germline gives CDR1 SQVTM, CDR2 ANQGSEA. The ends lost 7 bases at V and 6 bases at J; junction bases unmatched: 8. The CDR3 runs 13 residues. The CDR3 DNA sequence: TGCAGCGCCGGGACAGGTTTGGGTCAGCCCCAGCATTTT. It encodes CSAGTGLGQPQHF.

This CDR3 is CASSPPDRGEYEQYF. The CDR3 region has the DNA TGTGCCAGCTCACCACCCGACAGGGGAGAATACGAGCAGTACTTC. V gene TRBV18 combines with J gene TRBJ2-7; TRBD1 matches at 8 bases. Germline values: CDR1 KGHSH, CDR2 LQKENI. The CDR3 consists of 15 residues. V was pared by 0 bases and J by 4 bases, with 5 bases of the junction left unmatched.

The rearrangement links TRBV4-1 to TRBJ2-6; 7 bases align to TRBD2. This CDR3 region has 18 residues. With 0 bases clipped from V and 2 bases from J, the junction kept 7 bases outside the gene matches. CDR1 is MGHRA, CDR2 YSYEKL, per germline. This chain's CDR3 is CASSQDSGQATGANVLTF. DNA of the CDR3: TGCGCCAGCAGCCAAGATAGCGGGCAAGCCACTGGGGCCAACGTCCTGACTTTC.

V gene TRBV6-1 combines with J gene TRBJ1-3; D is ambiguous. CDR1 is MNHNS, CDR2 SASEGT, per germline. The CDR3 spans 16 residues. Trimming removed 2 bases from V and 0 bases from J, with 11 bases in between. CDR3 nucleotide sequence: TGTGCCAGCAGTGAACTGGGCGTGAGCTCTGGAAACACCATATATTTT. Translation: CASSELGVSSGNTIYF.

This clone was seen once. The J gene is TRBJ2-5, the V gene TRBV10-2, with 8 bases matching TRBD2. Germline CDR1 is WSHSY and CDR2 is SAAADI. V trimming: 0 bases; J trimming: 1 base; junction bases outside the gene matches: 7. This CDR3 is 17 amino acids long. This CDR3 reads CASSESRLAIGQETQYF. Written as DNA, the CDR3 is TGCGCCAGCAGTGAGTCGAGACTAGCGATCGGCCAAGAGACCCAGTACTTC.

CDR3 loop: CASSLAGGYGYTF. The CDR3 nucleotides read TGTGCCAGCAGCTTGGCGGGGGGGTATGGCTACACCTTC. The chain couples TRBV5-4 to TRBJ1-2, with D maybe TRBD1 (5 bases). Germline V CDR1 and CDR2: SGHNT, YYREEE (reference sequence). With 0 bases removed from V and 5 bases from J, the gap between germline ends came to 8 bases. The CDR3 has 13 residues.

V and J are TRBV28 and TRBJ2-3; TRBD1 aligns across 8 bases. The CDR3 extends over 15 amino acids. Germline loops: CDR1 MDHEN, CDR2 SYDVKM. Trimming cost V 4 bases and J 1 base; bases outside gene matches: 4. CDR3 residues: CASSWTGWGTDTQYF. DNA for the CDR3: TGTGCCAGCAGTTGGACAGGGTGGGGCACAGATACGCAGTATTTT. Together with reference TRBV28 and TRBJ2-3, the CDR3 gives the full variable domain: DVKVTQSSRYLVKRTGEKVFLECVQDMDHENMFWYRQDPGLGLRLIYFSYDVKMKEKGDIPEGYSVSREKKERFSLILESASTNQTSMYLCASSWTGWGTDTQYFGPGTRLTVL.

The chain joins TRBV28 to TRBJ2-5; D might be TRBD2 (6 bases). V was pared by 10 bases and J by 5 bases, with 17 bases between. The CDR3 is 13 residues long. CDR1 MDHEN and CDR2 SYDVKM come from the germline V gene. DNA for the CDR3: TGTGCCACCAGGTTGGCGGGGCAGGAGACCCAGTACTTC. Amino acids: CATRLAGQETQYF. Complete variable domain (other parts from reference TRBV28 and TRBJ2-5): DVKVTQSSRYLVKRTGEKVFLECVQDMDHENMFWYRQDPGLGLRLIYFSYDVKMKEKGDIPEGYSVSREKKERFSLILESASTNQTSMYLCATRLAGQETQYFGPGTRLLVL.